The 7 T cell receptor beta chains below come from one sample, sequenced in a study of cytomegalovirus exposure and HLA in healthy donors. The PCR used 60 Vbeta and 13 Jbeta primers. Assay used: immunoSEQ multiplex PCR; TCRdb lists only in-frame clones, some missing. Here the sample spans about 120,000 clones, around 80% being singletons. Sequencing used PBMCs. These receptors were collected from a man in his thirties or forties in good health and CMV-seropositive.

V gene TRBV6-4 combines with J gene TRBJ2-5, with TRBD2 identical over 10 bases. Germline CDR1 and CDR2: MRHNA and SNTAGT. There are 20 residues in the CDR3. The J segment lost 4 bases and the V segment lost 8 bases, leaving 25 bases of the junction unmatched. CDR3 residues: CASALLQSGRARVRRETQYF. CDR3 nucleotide sequence: TGTGCCAGCGCATTACTTCAGAGCGGGAGGGCCCGAGTTCGAAGAGAGACCCAGTACTTC.

The chain recombines TRBV27 with TRBJ1-2, with a weak D call TRBD1 (5 bases). The CDR3 contains 13 residues. The germline CDR1 and CDR2 sequences are MNHEY and SMNVEV (reference sequence). V lost 6 bases to trimming and J lost 1 base, with 9 bases between them. The CDR3 DNA reads TGTGCCAGCAGGGCGGGACTTAACTATGGCTACACCTTC. This translates into CASRAGLNYGYTF.

V usage is TRBV28 and J usage is TRBJ1-1; TRBD1 matches at 7 bases. V lost 1 base to trimming and J lost 3 bases; unmatched junction nucleotides: 5. This CDR3 is 15 amino acids long. CDR1 and CDR2 from the germline V gene are MDHEN and SYDVKM. The CDR3 protein is CASSLFLQGDTEAFF. In DNA form, the CDR3 reads TGTGCCAGCAGTTTATTCCTGCAGGGGGACACTGAAGCTTTCTTT.

This clone was found a few times. The chain carries TRBV19 and TRBJ2-7; D is undetermined. Trimming took 6 bases from V and 4 from J, leaving 19 bases between them. Per the germline V gene, CDR1 is LNHDA and CDR2 is SQIVND (reference sequence). This CDR3 has 15 residues. Here the CDR3 DNA reads TGTGCCAGTAGCGACGGCTACCCGGGTCCTTACGAGCAGTACTTC. As protein: CASSDGYPGPYEQYF.

The table lists this clone with a count of one. This chain links TRBV9 with TRBJ2-5; a weak D match, TRBD2 (6 bases). Germline CDR1 SGDLS, CDR2 YYNGEE. The CDR3 covers 15 residues. Trimming removed 0 bases from V and 2 bases from J, with 11 bases in between. CDR3: CASSVGGAGQETQYF. The CDR3 DNA is TGTGCCAGCAGCGTAGGGGGCGCGGGACAAGAGACCCAGTACTTC.

This chain connects TRBV6-5 to TRBJ2-7, with D possibly matching TRBD2 (6 bases). V was trimmed by 6 bases and J by 8 bases, leaving 23 bases between them. This CDR3 has 15 amino acids. Germline assignment: CDR1 MNHEY and CDR2 SVGAGI. As DNA, the CDR3 is TGTGCCAGCAGCCCCGGGGACTTTGCCCGACTACAGCAGTACTTC. Its translation is CASSPGDFARLQQYF.

CDR3 sequence (DNA): TGCAGCGTTTTTCCAGGGGTCGCGGCAGATACGCAGTATTTT. It is translated as CSVFPGVAADTQYF. The chain employs TRBV29-1 and TRBJ2-3, with D possibly matching TRBD1 (6 bases). CDR1 SQVTM and CDR2 ANQGSEA come from the germline V gene. The CDR3 is made up of 14 amino acids. V was clipped by 5 bases and J by 4 bases, with 16 bases between them.